The 2 T cell receptor beta chains in this list originate from one sample, sequenced in a study of graft-versus-host responses after intestinal transplantation. The culture paired approximately 200,000 irradiated violet-dye-labeled stimulators with approximately 200,000 CFSE-labeled responders. Some clones are missing from TCRdb's copy, which holds only in-frame ones; the method was immunoSEQ multiplex PCR. The sample lists 8,000 to 10,000 clones, roughly 29% occurring once. Sequencing used alloreactive CD8+ T cells from a mixed lymphocyte reaction culture, obtained before transplantation. The sample's subset: CFSE-low proliferating T cells sorted from approximately 6-day pre-transplant mixed lymphocyte reaction (GvH or HvG direction). All receptors derive from a human patient who was an organ donor for intestinal transplantation.

This clone was found a few times. This chain links TRBV7-8 with TRBJ2-7, with TRBD2 matching 14 bases. J lost 2 bases, V lost 3 bases, and 3 bases had no gene match. CDR3 length: 16 amino acids. In germline, CDR1 is SGHVS, CDR2 FQNEAQ. The CDR3 spells CASSFLTSGGAYEQYF. The CDR3, as DNA: TGTGCCAGCAGCTTCCTGACTAGCGGGGGGGCCTACGAGCAGTACTTC.

This clone was seen a few times. J is TRBJ1-5 and V is TRBV5-5; D uncertain. The ends were cut back, 2 bases at V and 7 bases at J, with 13 bases in the middle. Per the germline V gene, CDR1 is SGHKS and CDR2 is YYEKEE (reference sequence). This CDR3 is 14 amino acids long. The CDR3 coding sequence is TGTGCCAGCAGCTTATGGGTACAAGGGCAGCCCCAGCATTTT. This gives the protein CASSLWVQGQPQHF. The full variable domain, its missing parts supplied by reference TRBV5-5 and TRBJ1-5, is DAGVTQSPTHLIKTRGQQVTLRCSPISGHKSVSWYQQVLGQGPQFIFQYYEKEERGRGNFPDRFSARQFPNYSSELNVNALLLGDSALYLCASSLWVQGQPQHFGDGTRLSIL.